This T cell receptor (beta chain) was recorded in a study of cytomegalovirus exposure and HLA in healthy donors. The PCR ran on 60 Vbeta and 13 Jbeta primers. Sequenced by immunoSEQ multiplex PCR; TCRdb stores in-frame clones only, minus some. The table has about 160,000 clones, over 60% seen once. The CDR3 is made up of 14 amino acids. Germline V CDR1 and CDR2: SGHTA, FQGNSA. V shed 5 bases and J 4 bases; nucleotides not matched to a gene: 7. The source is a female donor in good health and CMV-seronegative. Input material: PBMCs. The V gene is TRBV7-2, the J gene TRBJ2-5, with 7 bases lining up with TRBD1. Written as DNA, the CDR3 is TGTGCCAGCAGCAGGGACAGCATGGGAGAGACCCAGTACTTC. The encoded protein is CASSRDSMGETQYF.